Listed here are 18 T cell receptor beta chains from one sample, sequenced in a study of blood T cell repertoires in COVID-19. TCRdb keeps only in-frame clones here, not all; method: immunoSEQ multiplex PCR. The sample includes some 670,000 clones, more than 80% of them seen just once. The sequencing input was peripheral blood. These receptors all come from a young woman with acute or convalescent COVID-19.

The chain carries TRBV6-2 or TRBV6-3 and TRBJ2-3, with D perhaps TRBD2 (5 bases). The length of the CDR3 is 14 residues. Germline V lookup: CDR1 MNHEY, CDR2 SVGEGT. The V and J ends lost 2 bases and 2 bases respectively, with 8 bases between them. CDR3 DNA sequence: TGTGCCAGCAGTTACCGGGGAGACACAGATACGCAGTATTTT. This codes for CASSYRGDTDTQYF.

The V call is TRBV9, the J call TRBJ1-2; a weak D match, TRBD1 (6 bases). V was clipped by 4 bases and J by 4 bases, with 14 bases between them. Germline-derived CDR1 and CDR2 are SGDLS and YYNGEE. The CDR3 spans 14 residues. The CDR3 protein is CASSPFRTAYGYTF. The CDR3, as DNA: TGTGCCAGCAGCCCCTTTAGGACAGCCTATGGCTACACCTTC.

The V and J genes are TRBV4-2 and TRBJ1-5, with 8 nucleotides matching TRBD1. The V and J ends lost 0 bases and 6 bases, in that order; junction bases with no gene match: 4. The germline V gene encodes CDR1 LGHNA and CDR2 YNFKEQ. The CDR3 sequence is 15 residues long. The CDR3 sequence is CASSQDTTGVQPQHF. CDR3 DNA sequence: TGTGCCAGCAGCCAAGATACGACAGGGGTTCAGCCCCAGCATTTT.

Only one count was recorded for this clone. CDR3 loop: CSASPGGPGEQYF. The CDR3 nucleotides read TGCAGTGCTAGTCCGGGGGGGCCTGGCGAGCAGTACTTC. J is TRBJ2-7 and V is TRBV20-1, with TRBD2 matching over 8 bases. In germline, CDR1 is DFQATT, CDR2 SNEGSKA (reference sequence). The CDR3 is 13 residues long. With V trimmed by 3 bases and J by 6 bases, 7 bases remained unmatched.

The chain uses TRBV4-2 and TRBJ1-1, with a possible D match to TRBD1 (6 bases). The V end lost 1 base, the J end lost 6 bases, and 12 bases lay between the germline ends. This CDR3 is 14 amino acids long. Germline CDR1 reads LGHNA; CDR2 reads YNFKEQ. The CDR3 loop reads CASSQGDRTSEAFF. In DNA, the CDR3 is TGTGCCAGCAGCCAAGGAGACAGGACTTCTGAAGCTTTCTTT.

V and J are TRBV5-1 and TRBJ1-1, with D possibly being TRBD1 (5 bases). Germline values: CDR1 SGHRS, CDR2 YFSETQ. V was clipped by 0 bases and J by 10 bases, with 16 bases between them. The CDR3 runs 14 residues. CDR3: CASSLAGRDTAAFF. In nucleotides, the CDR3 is TGCGCCAGCAGCTTGGCGGGCAGGGATACCGCAGCTTTCTTT.

The CDR3 nucleotides read TGCGCCAGCAGCACGACAGGGAAAAATTCCTACGAGCAGTACTTC. This translates into CASSTTGKNSYEQYF. J is TRBJ2-7 and V is TRBV4-1; 7 positions agree with TRBD1. The CDR3 is 15 amino acids. Germline CDR1 and CDR2: MGHRA and YSYEKL. The V segment lost 5 bases and the J segment 1 base; nucleotides outside the gene matches: 8.

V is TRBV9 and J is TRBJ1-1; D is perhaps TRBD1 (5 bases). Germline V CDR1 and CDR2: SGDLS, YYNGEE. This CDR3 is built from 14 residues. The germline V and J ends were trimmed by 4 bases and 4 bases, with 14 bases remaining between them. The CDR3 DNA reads TGTGCCAGCAGCCCCCGGGGGGACCTCACTGAAGCTTTCTTT. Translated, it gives CASSPRGDLTEAFF.

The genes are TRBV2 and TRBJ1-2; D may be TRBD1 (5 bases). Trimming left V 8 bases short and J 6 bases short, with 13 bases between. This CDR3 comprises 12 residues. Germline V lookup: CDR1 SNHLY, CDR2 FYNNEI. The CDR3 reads CASLQQENGYTF. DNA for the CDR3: TGTGCCAGCCTTCAACAGGAGAATGGCTACACCTTC.

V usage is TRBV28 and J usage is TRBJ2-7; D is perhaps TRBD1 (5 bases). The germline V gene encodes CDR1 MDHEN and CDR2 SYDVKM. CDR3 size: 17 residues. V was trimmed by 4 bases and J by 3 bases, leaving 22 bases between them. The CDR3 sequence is CASSSPMGLIGDYEQYF. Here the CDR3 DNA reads TGTGCCAGCAGTTCCCCCATGGGGCTTATTGGAGACTACGAGCAGTACTTC.

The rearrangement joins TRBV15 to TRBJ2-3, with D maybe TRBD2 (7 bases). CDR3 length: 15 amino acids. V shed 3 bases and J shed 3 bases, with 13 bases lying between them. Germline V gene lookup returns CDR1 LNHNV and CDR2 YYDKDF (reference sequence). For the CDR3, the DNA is TGTGCCACCAGCAGTAAACAGGGAGGGACAGATACGCAGTATTTT. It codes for CATSSKQGGTDTQYF.

The CDR3 DNA sequence: TGTGCCACCAGCAGAGATCTAAACAGCCGGGACAGGGGGCTTGGCTACACCTTC. Translating gives CATSRDLNSRDRGLGYTF. The genes are TRBV15 and TRBJ1-2; 12 positions agree with TRBD1. From germline, CDR1 is LNHNV and CDR2 YYDKDF (reference sequence). This CDR3 is 18 amino acids long. The V segment lost 0 bases and the J segment 7 bases; nucleotides outside the gene matches: 12.

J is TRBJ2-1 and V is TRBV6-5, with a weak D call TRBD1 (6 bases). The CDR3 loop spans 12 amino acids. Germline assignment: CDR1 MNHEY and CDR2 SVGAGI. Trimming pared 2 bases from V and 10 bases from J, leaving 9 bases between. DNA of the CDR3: TGTGCCAGCAGTTACACCACAGGGGAGCAGTTCTTC. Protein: CASSYTTGEQFF.

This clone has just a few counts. The CDR3 spells CASRLTGFNEKLFF. CDR3 nucleotides: TGTGCCAGCAGGCTGACAGGGTTTAATGAAAAACTGTTTTTT. The rearrangement links TRBV6-6 to TRBJ1-4; 7 bases are a match to TRBD1. V shed 6 bases, J shed 4 bases, and the junction held 5 bases outside the gene matches. Per the germline V gene, CDR1 is MNHNY and CDR2 is SVGAGI (reference sequence). The CDR3 totals 14 residues.

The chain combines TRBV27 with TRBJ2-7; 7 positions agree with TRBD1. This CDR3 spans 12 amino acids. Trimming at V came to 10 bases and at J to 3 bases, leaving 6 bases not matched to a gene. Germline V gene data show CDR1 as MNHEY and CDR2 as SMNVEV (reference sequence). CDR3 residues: CATGDSNYEQYF. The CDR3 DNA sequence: TGTGCCACCGGGGACAGCAACTACGAGCAGTACTTC.

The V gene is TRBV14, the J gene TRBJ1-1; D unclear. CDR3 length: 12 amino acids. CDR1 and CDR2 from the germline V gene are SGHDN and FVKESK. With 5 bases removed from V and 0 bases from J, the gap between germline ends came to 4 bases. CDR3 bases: TGTGCCAGCAGCGACTTGAACACTGAAGCTTTCTTT. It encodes CASSDLNTEAFF.

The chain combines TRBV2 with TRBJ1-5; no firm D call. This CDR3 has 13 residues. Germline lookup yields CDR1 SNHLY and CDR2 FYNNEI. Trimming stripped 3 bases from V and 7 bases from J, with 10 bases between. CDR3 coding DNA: TGTGCCAGCAGTGACGCCTACGGGCAGCCCCAGCATTTT. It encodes CASSDAYGQPQHF.

The CDR3 DNA reads as TGTGCCAGCAGTTACCGTTCCATGGTCGGGAAACTGTTTTTT. This codes for CASSYRSMVGKLFF. This chain connects TRBV6-5 to TRBJ1-4; D unresolved. The CDR3 is 14 amino acids. V shed 2 bases and J shed 11 bases, with 15 bases lying between them. Germline assignment: CDR1 MNHEY and CDR2 SVGAGI.